The 26 T cell receptor beta chains listed next were all sequenced from one sample in a study of CD8+CD57+ T cells in acquired aplastic anemia. Genomic DNA templated the TCR beta VDJ and CDR3 profiling. Via MiXCR, TCRdb re-called the reads, giving one row per CDR3 protein. The table lists approximately 300,000 distinct CDR3 sequences, approximately 57% of them singletons. Patients included in sequencing had previously demonstrated CD8+CD57+ cell expansion by flow cytometry. The sequencing sample was made of sorted CD4+, CD8+, or CD8+CD57+ T cells (not recorded which) from PBMCs. These receptors were collected from a human donor with aplastic anemia.

To note about this clonotype: At one end the junction does not follow the germline gene, possibly because of a read error. This chain connects TRBV20-1 to TRBJ2-1; D assignment may be TRBD1 or TRBD2 (5 bases each). This CDR3 region has 16 residues. The V gene's germline CDR1 is DFQATT and CDR2 SNEGSKA (reference sequence). The CDR3 protein is CGARDMGSEGYNEQFF. CDR3 DNA sequence: TGCGGTGCTAGAGATATGGGTAGCGAGGGGTACAATGAGCAGTTCTTC.

This clonotype was observed at least ten times. A read error may be the cause here, since a much bigger clone is one base away. This chain uses TRBV15 with TRBJ2-7; D not resolved. Trimming removed 0 bases at V and 6 bases at J, with 12 bases between. The CDR3 consists of 14 residues. Germline CDR1 and CDR2: LNHNV and YYDKDF (reference sequence). CDR3 protein: CATSRDSPSCEQYF. CDR3 DNA sequence: TGTGCCACCAGCAGAGATTCCCCGTCATGCGAGCAGTACTTC.

The chain joins TRBV25-1 to TRBJ2-7; 8 positions agree with TRBD1. The CDR3 sequence is 16 residues long. Looked up from germline, CDR1 is MGHDK and CDR2 is SYGVNS. The trim removed 5 bases at V and 1 base at J, leaving 10 bases unmatched. The chain's CDR3 is CASSPLDREVSYEQYF. Written as DNA, the CDR3 is TGTGCCAGCAGTCCCCTGGACAGGGAGGTTTCCTACGAGCAGTACTTC.

This clonotype showed up just a few times. The V gene is TRBV7-7, the J gene TRBJ2-3; D possibly uses TRBD1 or TRBD2 (7 bases each). Per germline, CDR1 SSHAT and CDR2 FNYEAQ (reference sequence). The CDR3 spans 14 residues. Trimming stripped 6 bases from V and 4 bases from J, with 14 bases between. This chain's CDR3 is CASSQGGASDTQYF. CDR3 nucleotides: TGTGCCAGCAGTCAGGGGGGGGCCTCAGATACGCAGTATTTT.

The sample holds a few counts of this clonotype. The chain has TRBV20-1 and TRBJ2-1, with TRBD1 matching over 7 bases. The CDR3 sequence is 13 residues long. From germline, CDR1 is DFQATT and CDR2 SNEGSKA (reference sequence). V dropped 7 bases and J dropped 5; count of bases not matched to a gene: 8. The CDR3 spells CSVRGGFDNEQFF. Written as DNA, the CDR3 is TGCAGTGTCCGAGGGGGCTTTGACAATGAGCAGTTCTTC.

Many counts were recorded for this clonotype. This chain connects TRBV15 to TRBJ2-3; D gene unclear. The V and J ends lost 0 bases and 5 bases respectively, with 6 bases between them. CDR1 and CDR2 (germline): LNHNV, YYDKDF (reference sequence). The CDR3 extends over 13 amino acids. As DNA, the CDR3 is TGTGCCACCAGCAGAGATCTTGGAGATACGCAGTATTTT. Protein sequence: CATSRDLGDTQYF.

This clonotype came up many times. J is TRBJ1-6 and V is TRBV2, with TRBD1 matching 7 bases. J lost 4 bases, V lost 5 bases, and 2 bases had no gene match. CDR1 is SNHLY, CDR2 FYNNEI, per germline. This CDR3 is built from 14 residues. The CDR3 sequence is CASSRQGYNSPLHF. In DNA, the CDR3 is TGTGCCAGCAGTAGACAGGGTTATAATTCACCCCTCCACTTT.

The rearrangement links TRBV7-6 to TRBJ2-2; 11 nucleotides align to TRBD1. Germline V gives CDR1 SGHVS, CDR2 FNYEAQ. J was trimmed by 3 bases and V by 8 bases; bases with no gene match: 8. CDR3 length: 16 residues. The CDR3 region has the DNA TGTGCCAGCGCCTGGACAGGGGGCGAGGACACCGGGGAGCTGTTTTTT. It yields the protein CASAWTGGEDTGELFF.

This chain links TRBV5-1 with TRBJ2-3; unclear D gene. Germline V lookup: CDR1 SGHRS, CDR2 YFSETQ. V lost 4 bases and J 1 base, leaving 10 bases between the germline ends. The CDR3 covers 14 residues. CDR3 in amino acids: CASSGQSGTDTQYF. In DNA, the CDR3 is TGCGCCAGCAGCGGGCAGAGTGGCACAGATACGCAGTATTTT.

The chain employs TRBV2 and TRBJ2-5; possibly TRBD1 or TRBD2 for D (5 bases each). CDR3 length equals 15 residues. CDR1 and CDR2 (germline): SNHLY, FYNNEI. With 4 bases removed from V and 2 bases from J, the gap between germline ends came to 14 bases. The CDR3 loop reads CASSVPGGVQETQYF. The CDR3 DNA is TGTGCCAGCAGTGTGCCTGGGGGAGTTCAAGAGACCCAGTACTTC.

J is TRBJ1-1 and V is TRBV10-3, with D uncertain. Germline V lookup: CDR1 ENHRY, CDR2 SYGVKD. CDR3 length: 11 amino acids. The V end was cut by 3 bases, the J end by 6 bases, with 5 bases between. This CDR3 reads CAISDGAEAFF. In DNA, the CDR3 is TGTGCCATCAGTGACGGAGCTGAAGCTTTCTTT.

Comments on this clonotype: The junction shows a germline mismatch at one end, possibly a read error. The rearrangement uses TRBV15 and TRBJ2-7, with 7 positions matching TRBD2. The CDR3 spans 16 residues. Germline V CDR1 and CDR2: LNHNV, YYDKDF (reference sequence). For the CDR3, the DNA is TGTGCCGCCAGCAGCTTGGGAGGGACCGAGCCCTACGAGCAGTACTTC. Encoded protein: CAASSLGGTEPYEQYF. Complete variable domain (other parts from reference TRBV15 and TRBJ2-7): DAMVIQNPRYQVTQFGKPVTLSCSQTLNHNVMYWYQQKSSQAPKLLFHYYDKDFNNEADTPDNFQSRRPNTSFCFLDIRSPGLGDTAMYLCAASSLGGTEPYEQYFGPGTRLTVT.

The genes are TRBV9 and TRBJ2-7; 7 positions match TRBD1. V dropped 0 bases and J dropped 8; count of bases not matched to a gene: 11. Looked up from germline, CDR1 is SGDLS and CDR2 is YYNGEE. This CDR3 region has 15 residues. The CDR3 sequence: CASSVDEGRGYQQYF. CDR3 DNA: TGTGCCAGCAGCGTAGATGAGGGCAGGGGGTATCAGCAGTACTTC.

This clonotype has a count of ten or more. The chain has TRBV12-3 or TRBV12-4 and TRBJ1-1, with 10 bases lining up with TRBD1. The V and J ends lost 5 bases and 2 bases, in that order; junction bases with no gene match: 5. The CDR3 is 15 residues long. The CDR3, as DNA: TGTGCCAGCAGTAGAGGGACAGGGGCCAACACTGAAGCTTTCTTT. Its protein product is CASSRGTGANTEAFF.

A single count supports this clonotype. The chain is built from TRBV2 and TRBJ2-5; 7 bases line up with TRBD2. Losses at the gene ends were 1 base for V and 4 bases for J; bases not matched to a gene: 3. The CDR3 is made up of 14 amino acids. Germline V gene lookup returns CDR1 SNHLY and CDR2 FYNNEI. The CDR3, as DNA: TGTGCCAGCAGTGAAGAGTCGGGAGGAGAGACCCAGTACTTC. Translated: CASSEESGGETQYF.

The gene calls are TRBV5-8 and TRBJ1-5; 7 positions agree with TRBD1. V was clipped by 4 bases and J by 6 bases; unmatched bases: 13. CDR3 length: 16 amino acids. Germline CDR1 is SGHTS and CDR2 is YDEGEE. The CDR3 here is CASSLAVRQGGQPQHF. The CDR3 DNA reads TGTGCCAGCAGCCTAGCGGTACGACAGGGTGGTCAGCCCCAGCATTTT. Looking up the rest from reference TRBV5-8 and TRBJ1-5 gives the full variable domain: EAGVTQSPTHLIKTRGQQATLRCSPISGHTSVYWYQQALGLGLQFLLWYDEGEERNRGNFPPRFSGRQFPNYSSELNVNALELEDSALYLCASSLAVRQGGQPQHFGDGTRLSIL.

CDR3 protein: CASSYSSGAVETQYF. CDR3 bases: TGTGCCAGCAGCTATTCTAGCGGGGCTGTTGAGACCCAGTACTTC. The chain carries TRBV5-5 and TRBJ2-5, with TRBD2 matching over 9 bases. Germline assignment: CDR1 SGHKS and CDR2 YYEKEE (reference sequence). The CDR3 sequence is 15 residues long. J was trimmed by 5 bases and V by 3 bases; bases with no gene match: 8.

The V and J genes are TRBV7-9 and TRBJ1-1, with 9 nucleotides matching TRBD1. This CDR3 comprises 18 residues. Trimming took 5 bases from V and 1 from J; bases not matched to a gene: 14. Germline V lookup: CDR1 SEHNR, CDR2 FQNEAQ (reference sequence). The CDR3 nucleotides are TGTGCCAGCAGCGACCCTGTTTCGGACAGGGGCCCGAACACTGAAGCTTTCTTT. It is translated as CASSDPVSDRGPNTEAFF.

The chain recombines TRBV7-3 with TRBJ2-1; the D is unclear. Trimming took 4 bases from V and 3 from J, leaving 10 bases between them. Per the germline V gene, CDR1 is SGHTA and CDR2 is FQGTGA. CDR3 size: 14 residues. CDR3 nucleotides: TGTGCCAGCAGCTCACCACTACACTACAATGAGCAGTTCTTC. Translating it yields CASSSPLHYNEQFF.

The chain couples TRBV6-6 to TRBJ2-7; 7 bases line up with TRBD2. The length of the CDR3 is 13 residues. V dropped 8 bases and J dropped 1; count of bases not matched to a gene: 5. Germline-derived CDR1 and CDR2 are MNHNY and SVGAGI (reference sequence). The CDR3 sequence is CASSTSDSYEQYF. In DNA, the CDR3 is TGTGCCAGCTCCACTAGCGATTCCTACGAGCAGTACTTC.

V and J are TRBV7-8 and TRBJ1-6; 7 nucleotides agree with TRBD1. Per the germline V gene, CDR1 is SGHVS and CDR2 is FQNEAQ. After removal of 0 bases from V and 7 bases from J, the junction contained 6 bases not matched to a gene. The CDR3 covers 16 residues. The CDR3 loop is CASSLARGGRNSPLHF. In nucleotides, the CDR3 is TGTGCCAGCAGCTTAGCGAGAGGGGGCCGCAATTCACCCCTCCACTTT. Full variable domain (missing parts from reference TRBV7-8 and TRBJ1-6): GAGVSQSPRYKVAKRGQDVALRCDPISGHVSLFWYQQALGQGPEFLTYFQNEAQLDKSGLPSDRFFAERPEGSVSTLKIQRTQQEDSAVYLCASSLARGGRNSPLHFGNGTRLTVT.

This clonotype was seen only a few times. This rearrangement joins TRBV7-6 to TRBJ2-3; no definite D call. The CDR3 is 13 amino acids. Trimming removed 1 base at V and 4 bases at J, with 6 bases between. Germline loops: CDR1 SGHVS, CDR2 FNYEAQ. DNA for the CDR3: TGTGCCAGCAGCTTAGGGGCGGCAGATACGCAGTATTTT. It yields the protein CASSLGAADTQYF.

This chain joins TRBV7-2 and TRBJ2-1; 8 bases align to TRBD2. The germline gives CDR1 SGHTA, CDR2 FQGNSA. The CDR3 has 16 residues. The V and J ends lost 0 bases and 9 bases, in that order; junction bases with no gene match: 10. CDR3 nucleotide sequence: TGTGCCAGCAGCTTAGCGGGAACGGGGGGGCCGGGTGAGCAGTTCTTC. This encodes CASSLAGTGGPGEQFF.

The sample holds many counts of this clonotype. The chain links TRBV20-1 to TRBJ1-1, with D maybe TRBD1 (5 bases). The CDR3 totals 15 residues. The germline gives CDR1 DFQATT, CDR2 SNEGSKA (reference sequence). The germline V and J ends were trimmed by 6 bases and 0 bases, with 17 bases remaining between them. The CDR3 loop is CSASSTGRMNTEAFF. In nucleotides, the CDR3 is TGCAGTGCCTCGAGTACGGGACGGATGAACACTGAAGCTTTCTTT.

J is TRBJ1-2 and V is TRBV10-3; no definite D call. Germline values: CDR1 ENHRY, CDR2 SYGVKD. The CDR3 covers 13 residues. Trimming cost V 0 bases and J 8 bases, with 10 bases left between them. CDR3 sequence reads: CAISESTLSGYTF. The DNA of the CDR3 is TGTGCCATCAGTGAGTCCACCTTGTCCGGCTACACCTTC.

This sequence joins TRBV7-3 and TRBJ2-7, with D perhaps TRBD2 (6 bases). Trimming shortened V by 5 bases and J by 1 base, and 18 bases separated the two germline ends. This CDR3 has 16 amino acids. Germline V gene lookup returns CDR1 SGHTA and CDR2 FQGTGA. Here the CDR3 DNA reads TGTGCCAGCAGCCAAGATCTGGCAGGGACTTCCTACGAGCAGTACTTC. Residues: CASSQDLAGTSYEQYF.